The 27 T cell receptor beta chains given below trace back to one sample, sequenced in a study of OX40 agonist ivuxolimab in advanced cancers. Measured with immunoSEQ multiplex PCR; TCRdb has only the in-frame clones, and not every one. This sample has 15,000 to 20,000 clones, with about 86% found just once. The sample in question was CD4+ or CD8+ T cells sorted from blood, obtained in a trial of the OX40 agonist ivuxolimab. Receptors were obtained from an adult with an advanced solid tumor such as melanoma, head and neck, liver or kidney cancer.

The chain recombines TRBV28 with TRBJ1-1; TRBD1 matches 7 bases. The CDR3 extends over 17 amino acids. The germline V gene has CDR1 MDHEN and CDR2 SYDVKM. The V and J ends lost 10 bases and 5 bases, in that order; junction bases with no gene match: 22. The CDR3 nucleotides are TGTGCCATCATGAATCACAGGGGATTCTCTCGGGGGACTGAAGCTTTCTTT. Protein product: CAIMNHRGFSRGTEAFF.

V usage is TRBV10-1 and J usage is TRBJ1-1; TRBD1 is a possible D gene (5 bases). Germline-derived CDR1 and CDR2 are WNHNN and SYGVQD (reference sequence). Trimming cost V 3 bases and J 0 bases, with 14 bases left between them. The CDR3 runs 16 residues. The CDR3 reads CASSERDGYMNTEAFF. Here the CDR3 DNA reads TGCGCCAGCAGTGAACGGGACGGATACATGAACACTGAAGCTTTCTTT.

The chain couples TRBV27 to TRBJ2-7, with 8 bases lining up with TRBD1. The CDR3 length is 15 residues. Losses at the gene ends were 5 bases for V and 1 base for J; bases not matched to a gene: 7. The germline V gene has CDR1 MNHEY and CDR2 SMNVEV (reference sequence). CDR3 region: CASSPYTGGSYEQYF. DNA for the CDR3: TGTGCCAGCAGTCCTTACACAGGGGGTTCCTACGAGCAGTACTTC.

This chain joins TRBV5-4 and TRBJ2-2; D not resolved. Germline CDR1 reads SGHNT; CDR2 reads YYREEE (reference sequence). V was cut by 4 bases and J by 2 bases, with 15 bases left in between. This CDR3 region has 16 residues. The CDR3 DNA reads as TGTGCCAGCAGCGGCAAAGATTTAGGAAACACCGGGGAGCTGTTTTTT. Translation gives CASSGKDLGNTGELFF.

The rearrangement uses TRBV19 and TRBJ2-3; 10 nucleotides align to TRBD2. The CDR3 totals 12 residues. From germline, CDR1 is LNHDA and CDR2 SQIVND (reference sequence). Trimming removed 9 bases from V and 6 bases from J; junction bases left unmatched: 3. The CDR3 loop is CASGTSVDTQYF. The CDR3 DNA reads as TGTGCCAGCGGGACTAGCGTCGATACGCAGTATTTT.

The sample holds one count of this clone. CDR3 DNA sequence: TGCGCCAGCAGCCAAGCGACAGGGTATAGGAATTCACCCCTCCACTTT. It is translated as CASSQATGYRNSPLHF. The genes are TRBV4-3 and TRBJ1-6; 7 bases align to TRBD1. V lost 1 base, J lost 7 bases, and 7 bases stayed unmatched. The CDR3 extends over 16 amino acids. Germline V gene data show CDR1 as LGHNA and CDR2 as YSLEER.

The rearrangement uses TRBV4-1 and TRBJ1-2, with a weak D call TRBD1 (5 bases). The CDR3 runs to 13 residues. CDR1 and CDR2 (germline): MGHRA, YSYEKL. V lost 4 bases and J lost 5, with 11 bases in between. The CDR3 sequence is CASSPGTRYGYTF. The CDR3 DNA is TGCGCCAGCAGCCCCGGGACGCGTTATGGCTACACCTTC.

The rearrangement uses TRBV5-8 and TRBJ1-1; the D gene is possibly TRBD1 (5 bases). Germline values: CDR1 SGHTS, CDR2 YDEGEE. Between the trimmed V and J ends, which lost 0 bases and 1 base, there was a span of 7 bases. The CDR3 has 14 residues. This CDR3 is CASSLGGENTEAFF. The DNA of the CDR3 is TGTGCCAGCAGCTTGGGGGGCGAGAACACTGAAGCTTTCTTT.

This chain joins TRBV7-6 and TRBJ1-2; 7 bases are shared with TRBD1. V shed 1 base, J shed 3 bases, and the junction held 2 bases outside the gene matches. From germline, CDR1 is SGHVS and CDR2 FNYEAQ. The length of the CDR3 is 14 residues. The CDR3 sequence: CASSLVRGDYGYTF. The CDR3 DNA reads TGTGCCAGCAGCTTAGTCAGGGGGGACTATGGCTACACCTTC.

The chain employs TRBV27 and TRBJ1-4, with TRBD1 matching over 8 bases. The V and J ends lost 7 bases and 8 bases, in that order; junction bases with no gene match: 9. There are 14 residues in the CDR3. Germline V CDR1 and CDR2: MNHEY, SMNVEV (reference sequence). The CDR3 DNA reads TGTGCCAGCACCAAGGGGACAGGTAGAGAAAAACTGTTTTTT. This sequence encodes CASTKGTGREKLFF.

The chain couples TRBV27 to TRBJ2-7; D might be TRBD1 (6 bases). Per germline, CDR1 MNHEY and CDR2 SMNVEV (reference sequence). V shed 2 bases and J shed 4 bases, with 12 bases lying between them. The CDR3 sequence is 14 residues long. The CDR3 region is CASSLAGARYEQYF. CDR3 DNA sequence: TGTGCCAGCAGTTTAGCAGGGGCGAGGTACGAGCAGTACTTC.

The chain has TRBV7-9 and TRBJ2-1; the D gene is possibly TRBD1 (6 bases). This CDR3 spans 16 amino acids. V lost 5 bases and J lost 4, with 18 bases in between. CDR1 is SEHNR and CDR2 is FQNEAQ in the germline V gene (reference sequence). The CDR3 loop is CASSPKTGRAYNEQFF. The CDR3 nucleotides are TGTGCCAGCAGCCCAAAAACAGGGCGGGCTTACAATGAGCAGTTCTTC.

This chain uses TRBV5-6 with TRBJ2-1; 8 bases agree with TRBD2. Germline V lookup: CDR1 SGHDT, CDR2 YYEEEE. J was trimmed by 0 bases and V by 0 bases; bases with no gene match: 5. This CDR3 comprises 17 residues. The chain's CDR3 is CASSLGSAGGSYNEQFF. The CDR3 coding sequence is TGTGCCAGCAGCTTGGGAAGTGCGGGGGGCTCCTACAATGAGCAGTTCTTC.

The CDR3 region is CASPGPYNGYEQYF. The CDR3 DNA sequence: TGTGCCAGCCCGGGACCCTATAACGGCTACGAGCAGTACTTC. This chain connects TRBV7-2 to TRBJ2-7, with D perhaps matching TRBD1 or TRBD2 (5 bases each). Per germline, CDR1 SGHTA and CDR2 FQGNSA. The CDR3 is 14 residues long. Between the trimmed V and J ends, which lost 8 bases and 3 bases, there was a span of 17 bases.

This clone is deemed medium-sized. CDR3 sequence: CAWSVTGGEQYF. The CDR3, as DNA: TGTGCCTGGAGTGTAACAGGGGGCGAGCAGTACTTC. V and J are TRBV30 and TRBJ2-7; 8 bases match TRBD1. CDR1 is GTSNPN, CDR2 SVGIG, per germline (reference sequence). J gave up 6 bases and V 0 bases, and 1 base lay outside the gene matches. The CDR3 length is 12 residues.

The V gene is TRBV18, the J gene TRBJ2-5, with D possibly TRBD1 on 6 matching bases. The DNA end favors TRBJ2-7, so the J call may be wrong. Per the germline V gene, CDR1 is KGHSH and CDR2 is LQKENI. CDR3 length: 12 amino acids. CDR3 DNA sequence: TGTGCCAGCTCACCGCAGGGGAACGAGCAGTACTTC. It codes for CASSPQGNEQYF.

CDR3 amino acids: CASSSGQGSDGYTF. The CDR3 DNA sequence: TGTGCCAGCAGCTCTGGACAGGGATCGGATGGCTACACCTTC. The chain uses TRBV7-8 and TRBJ1-2, with 8 bases aligning to TRBD1. Unmatched junction bases numbered 7, after V lost 4 bases and J lost 6 bases. Germline V lookup: CDR1 SGHVS, CDR2 FQNEAQ. The CDR3 spans 14 residues. Filled out from reference TRBV7-8 and TRBJ1-2, the complete variable domain reads GAGVSQSPRYKVAKRGQDVALRCDPISGHVSLFWYQQALGQGPEFLTYFQNEAQLDKSGLPSDRFFAERPEGSVSTLKIQRTQQEDSAVYLCASSSGQGSDGYTFGSGTRLTVV.

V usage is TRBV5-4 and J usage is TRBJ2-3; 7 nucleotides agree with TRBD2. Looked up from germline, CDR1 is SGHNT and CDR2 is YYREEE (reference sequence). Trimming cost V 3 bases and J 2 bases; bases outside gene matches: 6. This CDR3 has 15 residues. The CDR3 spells CASSWGGGDTDTQYF. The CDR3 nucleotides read TGTGCCAGCAGCTGGGGGGGAGGCGACACAGATACGCAGTATTTT.

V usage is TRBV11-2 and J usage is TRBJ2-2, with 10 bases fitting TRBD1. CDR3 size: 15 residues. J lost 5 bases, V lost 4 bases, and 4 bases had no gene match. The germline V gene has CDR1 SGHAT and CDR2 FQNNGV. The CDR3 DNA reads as TGTGCCAGCAGCTCGGGACAGGGGAATACCGGGGAGCTGTTTTTT. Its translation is CASSSGQGNTGELFF.

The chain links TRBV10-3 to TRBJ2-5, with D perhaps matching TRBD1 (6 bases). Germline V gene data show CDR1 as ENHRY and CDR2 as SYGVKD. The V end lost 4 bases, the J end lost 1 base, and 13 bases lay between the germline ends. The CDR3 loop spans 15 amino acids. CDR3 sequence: CAISALRGLQETQYF. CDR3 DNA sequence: TGTGCCATCAGTGCCCTCAGGGGCCTCCAAGAGACCCAGTACTTC.

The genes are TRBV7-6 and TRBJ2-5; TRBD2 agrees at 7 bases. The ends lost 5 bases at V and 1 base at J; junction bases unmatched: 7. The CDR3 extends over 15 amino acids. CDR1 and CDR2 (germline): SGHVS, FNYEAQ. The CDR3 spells CASSGEGNPQETQYF. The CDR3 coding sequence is TGTGCCAGCAGCGGGGAGGGTAATCCCCAAGAGACCCAGTACTTC.

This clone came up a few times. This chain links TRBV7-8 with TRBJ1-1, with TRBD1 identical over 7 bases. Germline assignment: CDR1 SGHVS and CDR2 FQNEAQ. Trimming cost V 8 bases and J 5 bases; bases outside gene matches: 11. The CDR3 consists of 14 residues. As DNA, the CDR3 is TGTGCCAGCCAGAAGTTACAGGGGCGGACTGAAGCTTTCTTT. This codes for CASQKLQGRTEAFF.

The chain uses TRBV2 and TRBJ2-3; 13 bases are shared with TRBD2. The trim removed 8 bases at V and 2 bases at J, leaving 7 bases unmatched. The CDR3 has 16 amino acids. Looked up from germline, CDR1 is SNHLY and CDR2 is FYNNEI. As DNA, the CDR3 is TGTGCCAGCCGGGCAGGGACTAGCGGGGACACAGATACGCAGTATTTT. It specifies CASRAGTSGDTDTQYF.

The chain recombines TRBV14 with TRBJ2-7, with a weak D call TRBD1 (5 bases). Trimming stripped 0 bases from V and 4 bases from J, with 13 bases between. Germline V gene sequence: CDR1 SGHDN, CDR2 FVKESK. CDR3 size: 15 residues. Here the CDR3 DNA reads TGTGCCAGCAGCCAAGAGCAGGGATATGGATACGAGCAGTACTTC. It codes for CASSQEQGYGYEQYF.

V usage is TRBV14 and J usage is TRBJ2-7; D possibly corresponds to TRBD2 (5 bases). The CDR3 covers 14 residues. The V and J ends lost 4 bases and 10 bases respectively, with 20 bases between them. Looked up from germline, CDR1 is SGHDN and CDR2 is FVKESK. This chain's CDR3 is CASSLTPWRADQYF. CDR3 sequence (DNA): TGTGCCAGCAGCCTTACCCCCTGGCGGGCGGATCAGTACTTC.

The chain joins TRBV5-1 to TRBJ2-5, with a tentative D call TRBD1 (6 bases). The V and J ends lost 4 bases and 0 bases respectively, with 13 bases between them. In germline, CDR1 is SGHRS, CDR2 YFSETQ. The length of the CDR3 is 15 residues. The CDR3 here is CASSISGQHQETQYF. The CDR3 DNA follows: TGCGCCAGCAGCATATCCGGACAGCACCAAGAGACCCAGTACTTC.

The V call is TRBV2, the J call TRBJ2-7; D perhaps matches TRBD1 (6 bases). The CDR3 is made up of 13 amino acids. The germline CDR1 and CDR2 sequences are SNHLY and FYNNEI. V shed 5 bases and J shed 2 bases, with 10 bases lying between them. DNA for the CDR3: TGTGCCAGCAGTAGGACAGAGACCTACGAGCAGTACTTC. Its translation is CASSRTETYEQYF.